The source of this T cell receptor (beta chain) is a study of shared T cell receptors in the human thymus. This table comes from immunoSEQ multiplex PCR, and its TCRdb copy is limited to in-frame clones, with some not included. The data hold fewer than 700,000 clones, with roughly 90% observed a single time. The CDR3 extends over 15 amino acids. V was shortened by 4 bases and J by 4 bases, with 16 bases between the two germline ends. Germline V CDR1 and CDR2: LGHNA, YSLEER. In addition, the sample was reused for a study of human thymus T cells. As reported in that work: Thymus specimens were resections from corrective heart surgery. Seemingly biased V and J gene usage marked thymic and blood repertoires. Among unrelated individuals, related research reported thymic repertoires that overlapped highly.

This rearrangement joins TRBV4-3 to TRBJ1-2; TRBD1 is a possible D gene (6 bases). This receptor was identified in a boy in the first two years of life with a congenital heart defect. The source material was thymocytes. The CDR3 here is CASSPWGTGPYGYTF. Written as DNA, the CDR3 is TGCGCCAGCAGCCCCTGGGGAACAGGGCCCTATGGCTACACCTTC.